The 15 T cell receptor beta chains given below trace back to one sample, sequenced in a study of cytomegalovirus exposure and HLA in healthy donors. Sequencing was performed with immunoSEQ multiplex PCR; in TCRdb, only in-frame clones are kept and a portion is missing. Among a few hundred thousand clones listed, roughly 83% were seen once. Sequenced material: PBMCs. These receptors were collected from a woman aged 25 to 39 in good health and CMV-seropositive.

CDR3 nucleotides: TGCGCCAGCAGCTCTGGGACAGGTAAAGAGACCCAGTACTTC. It translates to CASSSGTGKETQYF. The chain combines TRBV5-1 with TRBJ2-5; 8 bases line up with TRBD1. The CDR3 consists of 14 residues. Germline V CDR1 and CDR2: SGHRS, YFSETQ. Trimming cost V 3 bases and J 3 bases; bases outside gene matches: 4. The full variable domain, in which reference TRBV5-1 and TRBJ2-5 provide the parts outside the CDR3, is KAGVTQTPRYLIKTRGQQVTLSCSPISGHRSVSWYQQTPGQGLQFLFEYFSETQRNKGNFPGRFSGRQFSNSRSEMNVSTLELGDSALYLCASSSGTGKETQYFGPGTRLLVL.

V usage is TRBV7-3 and J usage is TRBJ2-1, with no clear D. This CDR3 region has 16 residues. With 1 base removed from V and 4 bases from J, the gap between germline ends came to 14 bases. Germline V CDR1 and CDR2: SGHTA, FQGTGA. CDR3 amino acids: CASSLKPNGLYNEQFF. The CDR3 coding sequence is TGTGCCAGCAGCTTAAAACCAAACGGGCTGTACAATGAGCAGTTCTTC.

This chain connects TRBV9 to TRBJ1-1; D may be TRBD1 (5 bases). The V end lost 2 bases, the J end lost 4 bases, and 15 bases lay between the germline ends. Germline lookup yields CDR1 SGDLS and CDR2 YYNGEE. The CDR3 is 15 residues long. Here the CDR3 DNA reads TGTGCCAGCAGCGTCGTTGGAGGCGGGGCCACTGAAGCTTTCTTT. Protein product: CASSVVGGGATEAFF.

The chain carries TRBV19 and TRBJ2-2, with D tentatively TRBD1 (5 bases). Germline CDR1 is LNHDA and CDR2 is SQIVND (reference sequence). There are 15 residues in the CDR3. The V gene lost 2 bases and the J gene lost 3 bases, with 10 bases spanning the gap. Here the CDR3 reads CASSISGFYTGELFF. CDR3 bases: TGTGCCAGTAGTATATCAGGGTTTTACACCGGGGAGCTGTTTTTT. The full variable domain, in which reference TRBV19 and TRBJ2-2 provide the parts outside the CDR3, is DGGITQSPKYLFRKEGQNVTLSCEQNLNHDAMYWYRQDPGQGLRLIYYSQIVNDFQKGDIAEGYSVSREKKESFPLTVTSAQKNPTAFYLCASSISGFYTGELFFGEGSRLTVL.

This rearrangement joins TRBV18 to TRBJ2-5; either TRBD1 or TRBD2 may fit D (6 bases each). The germline V and J ends were trimmed by 1 base and 4 bases, with 13 bases remaining between them. CDR1 KGHSH and CDR2 LQKENI come from the germline V gene. The CDR3 has 15 amino acids. DNA of the CDR3: TGTGCCAGCTCACCACGGGGGGCATCGGGAGAGACCCAGTACTTC. Its protein is CASSPRGASGETQYF.

The chain combines TRBV29-1 with TRBJ1-1; D gene uncertain. Trimming removed 7 bases at V and 4 bases at J, with 13 bases between. CDR3 length: 12 amino acids. Germline CDR1 SQVTM, CDR2 ANQGSEA. The CDR3 DNA reads TGCAGCGCCGTAAGGGAGGTCACTGAAGCTTTCTTT. Protein product: CSAVREVTEAFF.

This clone showed up just a few times. V gene TRBV6-5 combines with J gene TRBJ1-2; D remains unclear. The CDR3 has 13 residues. Per the germline V gene, CDR1 is MNHEY and CDR2 is SVGAGI. Deletions cut 7 bases from V and 1 base from J, with 10 bases between. The CDR3 region is CASTQDLNYGYTF. CDR3 bases: TGTGCCAGCACCCAGGACCTTAACTATGGCTACACCTTC.

The chain uses TRBV2 and TRBJ2-1, with a tentative D call TRBD2 (5 bases). This CDR3 is built from 15 residues. Looked up from germline, CDR1 is SNHLY and CDR2 is FYNNEI. Trimming pared 4 bases from V and 2 bases from J, leaving 12 bases between. CDR3 sequence (DNA): TGTGCCAGCAGTGCTCAGTTCGGGACCTACAATGAGCAGTTCTTC. It is translated as CASSAQFGTYNEQFF.

This clone has just one count. The CDR3 DNA reads TGTGCCAGCAGCCCCCGTAACAATGAGCAGTTCTTC. Translation: CASSPRNNEQFF. The chain carries TRBV2 and TRBJ2-1; D gene ambiguous. The CDR3 is 12 amino acids. Per the germline V gene, CDR1 is SNHLY and CDR2 is FYNNEI. V gave up 6 bases and J gave up 5 bases, with 8 bases separating them.

The chain joins TRBV5-1 to TRBJ2-3; 7 positions match TRBD2. Germline loops: CDR1 SGHRS, CDR2 YFSETQ. This CDR3 spans 17 amino acids. V lost 2 bases and J lost 4; bases outside the gene matches: 13. The CDR3 DNA sequence: TGCGCCAGCAGCTTCAGCGGGGCGACAGCTGTGCCAGATACGCAGTATTTT. As protein: CASSFSGATAVPDTQYF.

The CDR3, as DNA: TGTGCCAGCAGCTTAGAGGGACAGGGTGACCTGGATACGCAGTATTTT. It specifies CASSLEGQGDLDTQYF. J is TRBJ2-3 and V is TRBV11-3; 9 bases agree with TRBD1. This CDR3 spans 16 amino acids. J lost 6 bases, V lost 0 bases, and 7 bases had no gene match. Germline CDR1 is SGHNT and CDR2 is YENEEA.

This clone was counted between two and nine times. The chain uses TRBV19 and TRBJ2-1; 11 bases align to TRBD2. V trimming: 5 bases; J trimming: 3 bases; junction bases outside the gene matches: 6. Germline V gene data show CDR1 as LNHDA and CDR2 as SQIVND (reference sequence). The CDR3 is 16 amino acids. The CDR3 nucleotides read TGTGCCAGTAGTCCTCCGACTAGCGGGATCTACAATGAGCAGTTCTTC. The encoded protein is CASSPPTSGIYNEQFF.

The V and J genes are TRBV29-1 and TRBJ2-1; 7 bases agree with TRBD2. V lost 4 bases and J lost 5; bases outside the gene matches: 11. The germline V gene has CDR1 SQVTM and CDR2 ANQGSEA. The CDR3 is 15 amino acids. CDR3 in amino acids: CSVGPRGRENNEQFF. In DNA form, the CDR3 reads TGCAGCGTTGGCCCACGAGGGAGGGAAAACAATGAGCAGTTCTTC.

The CDR3 is CAISRDTDWGNYGYTF. CDR3 DNA sequence: TGTGCCATCAGCCGGGACACCGATTGGGGTAACTATGGCTACACCTTC. The chain links TRBV10-3 to TRBJ1-2; D may be TRBD1 (6 bases). This CDR3 spans 16 amino acids. V lost 6 bases to trimming and J lost 1 base, with 18 bases between them. Germline assignment: CDR1 ENHRY and CDR2 SYGVKD.

The rearrangement links TRBV4-1 to TRBJ2-1, with D unresolved. V lost 3 bases, J lost 8 bases, and 8 bases lay in between. The CDR3 contains 12 residues. The V gene's germline CDR1 is MGHRA and CDR2 YSYEKL. CDR3 DNA sequence: TGCGCCAGCAGCCACCCCGCCTATGAGCAGTTCTTC. This codes for CASSHPAYEQFF.